The 6 T cell receptor beta chains listed next were all sequenced from one sample in a study of blood T cell repertoires in COVID-19. Libraries were prepared by immunoSEQ multiplex PCR; TCRdb keeps only in-frame clonotypes and omits some of them. The sample consists of 200,000 to 250,000 clones, approximately 80% of them appearing once. The sequenced sample consisted of peripheral blood. The source is a woman over 75 with acute or convalescent COVID-19.

This clone was counted once. V usage is TRBV14 and J usage is TRBJ2-5; TRBD1 agrees at 7 bases. The ends lost 6 bases at V and 4 bases at J; junction bases unmatched: 11. Germline lookup yields CDR1 SGHDN and CDR2 FVKESK. This CDR3 contains 15 residues. The CDR3 reads CASRRNRGRGETQYF. The CDR3 coding sequence is TGTGCCAGCAGACGAAACAGGGGCCGAGGAGAGACCCAGTACTTC.

This clone was seen a handful of times. CDR3 nucleotide sequence: TGTGCCAGCAGCCTGTCCGACAGGAACTATGGCTACACCTTC. Translated: CASSLSDRNYGYTF. The chain joins TRBV3-1 (or the pseudogene TRBV3-2) to TRBJ1-2, with D perhaps TRBD1 (6 bases). Germline values: CDR1 LGHDT, CDR2 YNNKEL (reference sequence). V lost 4 bases and J 2 bases, leaving 11 bases between the germline ends. This CDR3 is built from 14 residues.

The rearrangement links TRBV19 to TRBJ2-2, with D unresolved. Trimming cost V 9 bases and J 0 bases, with 11 bases left between them. The CDR3 has 14 amino acids. Germline V lookup: CDR1 LNHDA, CDR2 SQIVND (reference sequence). CDR3 sequence (DNA): TGTGCCAGCCCTCTACGCGCGAACACCGGGGAGCTGTTTTTT. Its protein product is CASPLRANTGELFF.

The chain combines TRBV3-1 (or the pseudogene TRBV3-2) with TRBJ1-3; weak D call: TRBD1 (5 bases). Germline CDR1 LGHDT, CDR2 YNNKEL (reference sequence). CDR3 length: 15 amino acids. V was pared by 1 base and J by 2 bases, with 9 bases between. The CDR3 region is CASSQGSRAGNTIYF. The CDR3 DNA reads TGTGCCAGCAGCCAAGGATCCAGGGCTGGAAACACCATATATTTT.

The gene calls are TRBV2 and TRBJ1-6, with 12 bases fitting TRBD1. CDR1 is SNHLY and CDR2 is FYNNEI in the germline V gene. The junction had 7 bases not matched to a gene; V was cut back by 7 bases and J by 0 bases. The CDR3 consists of 18 residues. CDR3 region: CASKGTGGELSYNSPLHF. CDR3 DNA sequence: TGTGCCAGCAAAGGGACAGGGGGCGAGCTCTCCTATAATTCACCCCTCCACTTT.

V usage is TRBV9 and J usage is TRBJ2-5; 8 bases map to TRBD1. From germline, CDR1 is SGDLS and CDR2 YYNGEE. After removal of 4 bases from V and 5 bases from J, the junction contained 16 bases not matched to a gene. This CDR3 has 17 amino acids. The CDR3 protein is CASSLRQGMGWTETQYF. The CDR3 DNA sequence: TGTGCCAGCAGCCTCAGACAGGGGATGGGGTGGACGGAGACCCAGTACTTC.